This T cell receptor (beta chain) was recovered during a study of early T cells in non-severe SARS-CoV-2 infection. J lost 5 bases, V lost 3 bases, and 17 bases had no gene match. In germline, CDR1 is KGHSH, CDR2 LQKENI. This CDR3 is 18 amino acids long. This clonotype was counted ten times or more. TCRdb redid the calling of the 5' RACE reads with MiXCR, one entry per CDR3 protein. The data hold tens of thousands of distinct CDR3 sequences, with approximately 10% observed a single time. Input material: whole blood. This chain uses TRBV18 with TRBJ2-7; 9 nucleotides match TRBD1. The sequence was collected from an adult who was a healthcare worker with PCR-confirmed SARS-CoV-2 infection or an uninfected control (not recorded which). CDR3 loop: CASSPTLYSGTGLNEQYF. The CDR3 DNA follows: TGTGCCAGCTCACCCACACTCTATTCCGGGACAGGGCTCAACGAGCAGTACTTC.